Following are 14 T cell receptor beta chains from one sample sequenced in a study of Tregs in tolerant kidney transplant recipients. Assay used: immunoSEQ multiplex PCR; TCRdb lists only in-frame clones, some missing. The table includes about 240,000 clones, roughly 80% detected once. Source material: CD4+ T cells from blood. These receptor sequences come from a human donor in good health.

The chain recombines TRBV20-1 with TRBJ2-7; D may be TRBD2 (6 bases). Per germline, CDR1 DFQATT and CDR2 SNEGSKA (reference sequence). V lost 3 bases and J lost 3, with 6 bases in between. This CDR3 has 11 amino acids. The CDR3 spells CSARRGYEQYF. For the CDR3, the DNA is TGCAGTGCTAGGCGGGGCTACGAGCAGTACTTC.

V usage is TRBV29-1 and J usage is TRBJ2-3; 11 bases align to TRBD1. The germline V gene has CDR1 SQVTM and CDR2 ANQGSEA. The CDR3 runs 15 residues. J was trimmed by 4 bases and V by 6 bases; bases with no gene match: 9. The DNA of the CDR3 is TGCAGCGTAAGGGGGGACAGGGGGTGGGCAGATACGCAGTATTTT. Its protein is CSVRGDRGWADTQYF.

The chain combines TRBV7-3 with TRBJ2-1; 9 bases line up with TRBD1. Looked up from germline, CDR1 is SGHTA and CDR2 is FQGTGA. The CDR3 is made up of 16 amino acids. The junction had 12 bases not matched to a gene; V was cut back by 4 bases and J by 8 bases. DNA for the CDR3: TGTGCCAGCAGCTCCCGAGGGGGGACAGGGACCCATGAGCAGTTCTTC. Its translation: CASSSRGGTGTHEQFF.

The rearrangement links TRBV29-1 to TRBJ1-2; 8 bases align to TRBD1. After removal of 6 bases from V and 5 bases from J, the junction contained 2 bases not matched to a gene. The CDR3 is made up of 11 amino acids. Germline V lookup: CDR1 SQVTM, CDR2 ANQGSEA. CDR3 in DNA: TGCAGCGTGCAGGGGGCGTATGGCTACACCTTC. It encodes CSVQGAYGYTF.

The rearrangement links TRBV2 to TRBJ1-2, with 12 nucleotides matching TRBD1. This CDR3 is 16 amino acids long. The J segment lost 6 bases and the V segment lost 6 bases, leaving 11 bases of the junction unmatched. From germline, CDR1 is SNHLY and CDR2 FYNNEI. In nucleotides, the CDR3 is TGTGCCAGCAGCGGACGGTGGGGACAGGGGGCTGATGGCTACACCTTC. As protein: CASSGRWGQGADGYTF.

Here the CDR3 DNA reads TGTGCCAGCAGCTTACACAGGGCTGAAGCTTTCTTT. Its translation: CASSLHRAEAFF. The rearrangement joins TRBV7-2 to TRBJ1-1; tentative D call: TRBD1 (6 bases). V was cut by 2 bases and J by 6 bases, with 7 bases left in between. Germline CDR1 reads SGHTA; CDR2 reads FQGNSA. The CDR3 has 12 residues.

This chain connects TRBV5-3 to TRBJ2-7; tentatively, D is TRBD1 (5 bases). TRBV5-3 is filed as an ORF, its function uncertain. This CDR3 is 15 amino acids long. The V end lost 6 bases, the J end lost 4 bases, and 20 bases lay between the germline ends. The CDR3 DNA reads TGTGCCAGAAAGATGGGCAGGGCCGATTTTTACGAGCAGTACTTC. Translated: CARKMGRADFYEQYF.

The chain couples TRBV15 to TRBJ2-1; 9 bases match TRBD2. V lost 2 bases, J lost 8 bases, and 10 bases stayed unmatched. CDR1 LNHNV and CDR2 YYDKDF come from the germline V gene (reference sequence). The CDR3 extends over 16 amino acids. The CDR3 here is CATSRREREASYEQFF. DNA for the CDR3: TGTGCCACCAGCAGACGGGAGCGGGAGGCCAGCTATGAGCAGTTCTTC.

The chain links TRBV23-1 to TRBJ2-3; TRBD2 matches at 10 bases. TRBV23-1 is identified as an open reading frame with a role that is uncertain. The V segment lost 3 bases and the J segment 4 bases; nucleotides outside the gene matches: 10. The CDR3 is made up of 17 amino acids. The CDR3 DNA is TGCGCCAGCAGTCAGAGAAGGCTAGCGGGAGTTTCAGATACGCAGTATTTT. Residues: CASSQRRLAGVSDTQYF.

The chain recombines TRBV18 with TRBJ2-5, with TRBD1 identical over 7 bases. This CDR3 has 16 amino acids. Trimming removed 4 bases from V and 1 base from J; junction bases left unmatched: 9. Looked up from germline, CDR1 is KGHSH and CDR2 is LQKENI. CDR3 amino acids: CASSLGTVNPQETQYF. The CDR3 DNA reads as TGTGCCAGCTCACTTGGGACAGTCAATCCCCAAGAGACCCAGTACTTC.

The rearrangement uses TRBV2 and TRBJ2-7, with 16 bases lining up with TRBD2. The junction had 3 bases not matched to a gene; V was cut back by 6 bases and J by 7 bases. CDR3 size: 14 residues. The germline V gene encodes CDR1 SNHLY and CDR2 FYNNEI. The CDR3 region is CASRGLAGGLEQYF. The CDR3 DNA is TGTGCCAGCAGGGGACTAGCGGGGGGGCTAGAGCAGTACTTC.

The chain employs TRBV4-1 and TRBJ1-2; 10 bases line up with TRBD1. This CDR3 has 14 residues. The germline gives CDR1 MGHRA, CDR2 YSYEKL. The ends lost 3 bases at V and 7 bases at J; junction bases unmatched: 5. CDR3 region: CASSQPTGGPGYTF. CDR3 DNA: TGCGCCAGCAGCCAGCCGACAGGGGGCCCTGGCTACACCTTC.

CDR3 DNA: TGCGCCAGCAGCCCGGAACAGGGGAAATACGAGCAGTACTTC. Its protein is CASSPEQGKYEQYF. The chain uses TRBV5-1 and TRBJ2-7, with 7 positions matching TRBD1. CDR3 size: 14 residues. CDR1 SGHRS and CDR2 YFSETQ come from the germline V gene. Trimming at V came to 4 bases and at J to 4 bases, leaving 8 bases not matched to a gene.

CDR3 sequence: CASSPLTGRLPGYTF. The CDR3 nucleotides are TGTGCCAGCAGCCCATTGACAGGGAGGCTCCCAGGCTACACCTTC. This sequence joins TRBV7-9 and TRBJ1-2, with 7 bases that match TRBD1. The V and J ends lost 5 bases and 8 bases, in that order; junction bases with no gene match: 14. CDR1 and CDR2 (germline): SEHNR, FQNEAQ (reference sequence). CDR3 length: 15 amino acids.